The 11 T cell receptor beta chains in this list originate from one sample, sequenced in a study of blood T cell repertoires in COVID-19. Using immunoSEQ multiplex PCR, the repertoire was profiled, and TCRdb retains in-frame clones only, with some absent. The sample includes over 200,000 clones, 81% of them seen just once. Sequenced sample: PBMCs or T cells enriched from blood (not recorded which). These receptors came from a woman in her forties or fifties with acute COVID-19.

The chain links TRBV6-5 to TRBJ1-2, with D possibly being TRBD1 (6 bases). The CDR3 contains 15 residues. Trimming took 4 bases from V and 0 from J, leaving 12 bases between them. Germline V CDR1 and CDR2: MNHEY, SVGAGI. This chain's CDR3 is CASSSQTGSNYGYTF. CDR3 bases: TGTGCCAGCAGTTCTCAAACAGGGTCTAACTATGGCTACACCTTC.

This clone was recorded only once. The chain joins TRBV7-2 to TRBJ2-6; D remains unclear. CDR3 length: 18 amino acids. Trimming stripped 2 bases from V and 2 bases from J, with 16 bases between. Per the germline V gene, CDR1 is SGHTA and CDR2 is FQGNSA. The CDR3 region is CASSLSLVEGTGANVLTF. CDR3 nucleotide sequence: TGTGCCAGCAGCTTAAGTCTAGTCGAAGGAACTGGGGCCAACGTCCTGACTTTC.

The chain is built from TRBV28 and TRBJ2-7; perhaps TRBD2 as D (5 bases). This CDR3 contains 16 residues. CDR1 and CDR2 (germline): MDHEN, SYDVKM. The germline V and J ends were trimmed by 7 bases and 3 bases, with 22 bases remaining between them. The CDR3 spells CASTLMRRAGGYEQYF. The CDR3, as DNA: TGTGCCAGCACCCTGATGCGTAGGGCGGGTGGCTACGAGCAGTACTTC. Full variable domain (rest looked up from reference TRBV28 and TRBJ2-7): DVKVTQSSRYLVKRTGEKVFLECVQDMDHENMFWYRQDPGLGLRLIYFSYDVKMKEKGDIPEGYSVSREKKERFSLILESASTNQTSMYLCASTLMRRAGGYEQYFGPGTRLTVT.

The rearrangement joins TRBV3-1 (or the pseudogene TRBV3-2) to TRBJ2-7; D possibly corresponds to TRBD2 (7 bases). Germline V lookup: CDR1 LGHDT, CDR2 YNNKEL (reference sequence). This CDR3 is 15 amino acids long. With 4 bases removed from V and 2 bases from J, the gap between germline ends came to 15 bases. CDR3 sequence (DNA): TGTGCCAGCAGCCTCCGAGGGGGGGATACCTACGAGCAGTACTTC. This sequence encodes CASSLRGGDTYEQYF.

This clone has just one count. The chain has TRBV7-9 and TRBJ1-4; 10 bases fit TRBD1. Germline CDR1 reads SEHNR; CDR2 reads FQNEAQ (reference sequence). This CDR3 contains 15 residues. Trimming at V came to 5 bases and at J to 5 bases, leaving 5 bases not matched to a gene. CDR3 residues: CASSRLGQGNEKLFF. For the CDR3, the DNA is TGTGCCAGCAGCCGCTTGGGACAGGGGAATGAAAAACTGTTTTTT.

The chain is built from TRBV3-1 (or the pseudogene TRBV3-2) and TRBJ2-2; 8 bases line up with TRBD1. With V trimmed by 6 bases and J by 6 bases, 6 bases remained unmatched. Germline-derived CDR1 and CDR2 are LGHDT and YNNKEL (reference sequence). The CDR3 consists of 14 residues. The CDR3 coding sequence is TGTGCCAGCAGTCCCAGACAGGGGTCCGGGGAGCTGTTTTTT. Its protein product is CASSPRQGSGELFF.

This clone showed up just once. The chain uses TRBV4-3 and TRBJ1-2; 8 bases are shared with TRBD1. CDR1 is LGHNA, CDR2 YSLEER, per germline. With V trimmed by 4 bases and J by 7 bases, 8 bases remained unmatched. CDR3 length: 14 amino acids. The CDR3 is CASSLDRVGSGYTF. In DNA form, the CDR3 reads TGCGCCAGCAGCCTGGACAGGGTGGGCTCTGGCTACACCTTC.

V and J are TRBV27 and TRBJ2-7; perhaps TRBD2 as D (7 bases). Per germline, CDR1 MNHEY and CDR2 SMNVEV (reference sequence). The CDR3 extends over 15 amino acids. Trimming took off 6 bases at V and 3 bases at J, with 18 bases between the two ends. The CDR3 here is CASRSLGGPRYEQYF. In DNA form, the CDR3 reads TGTGCCAGCAGATCCTTGGGGGGGCCTCGCTACGAGCAGTACTTC.

The chain is built from TRBV5-8 and TRBJ1-5; weak D call: TRBD1 (5 bases). The germline V and J ends were trimmed by 4 bases and 1 base, with 12 bases remaining between them. CDR1 is SGHTS and CDR2 is YDEGEE in the germline V gene. The length of the CDR3 is 15 residues. The CDR3 nucleotides read TGTGCCAGCAGCCCCAGGGCCAGGAGCAATCAGCCCCAGCATTTT. Protein product: CASSPRARSNQPQHF.

V gene TRBV6-5 combines with J gene TRBJ1-2, with D perhaps matching TRBD1 (6 bases). Per the germline V gene, CDR1 is MNHEY and CDR2 is SVGAGI. With 2 bases removed from V and 2 bases from J, the gap between germline ends came to 9 bases. This CDR3 is 14 amino acids long. The CDR3 coding sequence is TGTGCCAGCAGTTACGGCGGGGGCAACTATGGCTACACCTTC. Protein sequence: CASSYGGGNYGYTF.

This rearrangement joins TRBV28 to TRBJ2-5, with 9 positions matching TRBD2. The CDR3 covers 16 residues. Germline V gene lookup returns CDR1 MDHEN and CDR2 SYDVKM. V dropped 1 base and J dropped 4; count of bases not matched to a gene: 7. CDR3: CASSLYAGGPGETQYF. CDR3 nucleotides: TGTGCCAGCAGTTTATATGCGGGAGGGCCTGGAGAGACCCAGTACTTC.